The clone carrying this T cell receptor beta chain was seen more than once but under ten times. Its cognate antigen is unknown. This sample is part of a study of T-cell memory formation after mild COVID-19. Study results and limitations: Later expanders leaned CD4+, whereas clones that contracted between day 15 and 85 were balanced CD4/CD8. Researchers could not confirm that second-wave clones peaking on day 37 targeted SARS-CoV-2.

The CDR3 extends over 13 amino acids. V dropped 8 bases and J dropped 5; count of bases not matched to a gene: 7. Germline values: CDR1 MNHEY, CDR2 SMNVEV (reference sequence). TCRdb re-called the 5' RACE reads through MiXCR, storing one row per CDR3 protein. This table has fewer than 600,000 distinct CDR3 sequences, roughly a fifth appearing once. The sequenced sample was PBMCs or a T cell subset sorted from them (not recorded which). This rearrangement joins TRBV27 to TRBJ2-7; TRBD1 agrees at 9 bases. This TCR derives from an adult woman who had mild COVID-19 (a few samples of this study predate the infection). Cell type and time point are not known. CDR3 nucleotide sequence: TGTGCCAGCCGGGACAGGGTATCGGACGAGCAGTACTTC. It is translated as CASRDRVSDEQYF.